The next 31 T cell receptor beta chains were all read from a single sample in a study of cytomegalovirus exposure and HLA in healthy donors. PCR used 60 Vbeta primers and 13 Jbeta primers. The assay was immunoSEQ multiplex PCR, and TCRdb's table has in-frame clones only and misses some. The sample has some 160,000 clones; the top ten hold roughly 2%. Input material: PBMCs. The origin of the receptors is a man between 25 and 39 years old in good health and CMV-seronegative.

The chain carries TRBV4-1 and TRBJ1-1, with D perhaps TRBD1 (6 bases). Deletions cut 1 base from V and 2 bases from J, with 11 bases between. Germline V lookup: CDR1 MGHRA, CDR2 YSYEKL. The CDR3 is 15 amino acids. The CDR3 region is CASSQAGHTNTEAFF. The CDR3 nucleotides read TGCGCCAGCAGCCAAGCGGGACACACAAACACTGAAGCTTTCTTT.

This rearrangement joins TRBV7-9 to TRBJ2-6; no definite D call. V shed 3 bases and J shed 0 bases, with 6 bases lying between them. Germline CDR1 is SEHNR and CDR2 is FQNEAQ (reference sequence). This CDR3 comprises 15 residues. The CDR3 bases are TGTGCCAGCAGCTTGAGTAGCTCTGGGGCCAACGTCCTGACTTTC. Protein product: CASSLSSSGANVLTF.

This rearrangement joins TRBV19 to TRBJ1-5; D is unresolved. This CDR3 region has 14 residues. Germline lookup yields CDR1 LNHDA and CDR2 SQIVND (reference sequence). V gave up 6 bases and J gave up 5 bases, with 14 bases separating them. As DNA, the CDR3 is TGTGCCAGTAGGATCCTGGGAGGGTATCAGCCCCAGCATTTT. Its translation: CASRILGGYQPQHF.

The chain has TRBV28 and TRBJ2-3, with 12 positions matching TRBD2. The CDR3 has 17 residues. Germline CDR1 is MDHEN and CDR2 is SYDVKM. V dropped 9 bases and J dropped 4; count of bases not matched to a gene: 14. Here the CDR3 reads CASLTMTSGSFSDTQYF. CDR3 in DNA: TGTGCCAGTCTTACTATGACTAGCGGGAGCTTCTCAGATACGCAGTATTTT.

V usage is TRBV6-6 and J usage is TRBJ2-3; 8 bases map to TRBD2. The CDR3 is 14 residues long. Germline CDR1 and CDR2: MNHNY and SVGAGI (reference sequence). With V trimmed by 6 bases and J by 5 bases, 7 bases remained unmatched. The CDR3 region is CASSRSGSRDTQYF. In nucleotides, the CDR3 is TGTGCCAGCAGCAGAAGCGGGAGCCGAGATACGCAGTATTTT.

The genes are TRBV11-2 and TRBJ2-1; 10 bases are a match to TRBD2. The CDR3 is 15 residues long. Germline V gene sequence: CDR1 SGHAT, CDR2 FQNNGV. V was pared by 1 base and J by 4 bases, with 1 base of the junction left unmatched. CDR3 DNA: TGTGCCAGCAGCTTAGGGACTAGCGGATACAATGAGCAGTTCTTC. It yields the protein CASSLGTSGYNEQFF.

The V and J genes are TRBV27 and TRBJ2-3, with TRBD1 as a possible D gene (6 bases). Per the germline V gene, CDR1 is MNHEY and CDR2 is SMNVEV (reference sequence). The CDR3 spans 12 residues. Deletions cut 7 bases from V and 1 base from J, with 6 bases between. Here the CDR3 DNA reads TGTGCCAGCAAGGGGGGCACAGATACGCAGTATTTT. Translated, it gives CASKGGTDTQYF.

A remark on this clone: Other DNA sequences in this specimen translate into the identical CDR3. The V gene is TRBV14, the J gene TRBJ1-1; D not certain. The germline CDR1 and CDR2 sequences are SGHDN and FVKESK. The CDR3 spans 13 residues. Trimming shortened V by 2 bases and J by 3 bases, and 7 bases separated the two germline ends. CDR3 sequence reads: CASSQQVYTEAFF. The CDR3 DNA is TGTGCCAGCAGCCAACAGGTGTACACTGAAGCTTTCTTT.

The chain joins TRBV6-4 to TRBJ2-1; 16 bases are shared with TRBD2. The germline CDR1 and CDR2 sequences are MRHNA and SNTAGT. The J segment lost 6 bases and the V segment lost 3 bases, leaving 8 bases of the junction unmatched. This CDR3 is 18 amino acids long. This CDR3 is CASSEGTSGRAPANEQFF. DNA for the CDR3: TGTGCCAGCAGTGAGGGGACTAGCGGGAGGGCCCCAGCCAATGAGCAGTTCTTC.

DNA of the CDR3: TGTGCCATCAGCACGGGGGATCTGAACACCGGGGAGCTGTTTTTT. Protein sequence: CAISTGDLNTGELFF. V is TRBV10-3 and J is TRBJ2-2; D is perhaps TRBD2 (6 bases). CDR1 ENHRY and CDR2 SYGVKD come from the germline V gene. The V end was cut by 6 bases, the J end by 1 base, with 12 bases between. The length of the CDR3 is 15 residues.

The chain employs TRBV28 and TRBJ1-1, with TRBD1 matching over 7 bases. CDR3 length equals 15 residues. Per the germline V gene, CDR1 is MDHEN and CDR2 is SYDVKM. The V gene end was trimmed by 7 bases and the J gene end by 3 bases; junction bases not matched to a gene: 11. CDR3 sequence reads: CASTPGTAIHTEAFF. As DNA, the CDR3 is TGTGCCAGCACCCCCGGGACAGCCATCCACACTGAAGCTTTCTTT.

The chain combines TRBV28 with TRBJ1-1, with D uncertain. V was cut by 7 bases and J by 11 bases, with 8 bases left in between. Looked up from germline, CDR1 is MDHEN and CDR2 is SYDVKM. The CDR3 loop spans 9 amino acids. The chain's CDR3 is CASTPGAFF. The CDR3, as DNA: TGTGCCAGCACCCCCGGGGCTTTCTTT.

J is TRBJ2-1 and V is TRBV5-1, with a possible D match to TRBD2 (6 bases). Trimming took off 1 base at V and 7 bases at J, with 27 bases between the two ends. Germline V lookup: CDR1 SGHRS, CDR2 YFSETQ. CDR3 size: 19 residues. Written as DNA, the CDR3 is TGCGCCAGCAGCTTGTGGGGGACGGGGGTGCAATCAAGTGAGAATGAGCAGTTCTTC. This codes for CASSLWGTGVQSSENEQFF.

This chain uses TRBV4-3 with TRBJ1-3, with 8 bases matching TRBD1. The CDR3 covers 13 residues. The junction had 2 bases not matched to a gene; V was cut back by 5 bases and J by 5 bases. Germline-derived CDR1 and CDR2 are LGHNA and YSLEER. The CDR3 DNA reads TGCGCCAGCAGCTGGGACAGGAGAAACACCATATATTTT. It is translated as CASSWDRRNTIYF.

The chain carries TRBV7-8 and TRBJ1-2; 9 nucleotides agree with TRBD1. The CDR3 loop spans 15 amino acids. The V segment lost 5 bases and the J segment 4 bases; nucleotides outside the gene matches: 8. The germline CDR1 and CDR2 sequences are SGHVS and FQNEAQ. The CDR3 reads CASSQGQGVPYGYTF. The CDR3 nucleotides are TGTGCCAGCAGCCAGGGACAGGGAGTCCCCTATGGCTACACCTTC.

Note on this clone: The same CDR3 also results from other DNA sequences found in this sample. This chain joins TRBV7-9 and TRBJ1-2; maybe TRBD1 (5 bases). Germline CDR1 reads SEHNR; CDR2 reads FQNEAQ (reference sequence). Trimming stripped 1 base from V and 0 bases from J, with 12 bases between. This CDR3 spans 16 amino acids. The CDR3 spells CASSLEGALPNYGYTF. CDR3 bases: TGTGCCAGCAGCTTAGAAGGGGCCCTCCCTAACTATGGCTACACCTTC.

The chain carries TRBV7-3 and TRBJ1-4; D is perhaps TRBD1 (5 bases). There are 16 residues in the CDR3. V gave up 1 base and J gave up 7 bases, with 16 bases separating them. Germline assignment: CDR1 SGHTA and CDR2 FQGTGA. The CDR3 nucleotides read TGTGCCAGCAGCTTAAATCCCATCTCTGGGGCTGAAAAACTGTTTTTT. Its protein product is CASSLNPISGAEKLFF.

This rearrangement joins TRBV28 to TRBJ1-2, with a weak D call TRBD1 (5 bases). Germline values: CDR1 MDHEN, CDR2 SYDVKM. V lost 6 bases, J lost 6 bases, and 17 bases lay in between. The CDR3 runs to 14 residues. For the CDR3, the DNA is TGTGCCAGCAGCCTAAGTGCAGGGAGGGATGGCTACACCTTC. This gives the protein CASSLSAGRDGYTF.

The chain is built from TRBV10-3 and TRBJ2-5; no reliable D call. The germline gives CDR1 ENHRY, CDR2 SYGVKD. V dropped 3 bases and J dropped 1 base, with 9 bases sitting between them. The CDR3 sequence is 14 residues long. CDR3 in DNA: TGTGCCATCAGTGATCTGAGGAGCCAAGAGACCCAGTACTTC. It yields the protein CAISDLRSQETQYF.

V gene TRBV7-6 combines with J gene TRBJ2-1; no clear D. From germline, CDR1 is SGHVS and CDR2 FNYEAQ. The CDR3 extends over 14 amino acids. Trimming left V 2 bases short and J 7 bases short, with 12 bases between. The CDR3 loop is CASSLRSSLNEQFF. For the CDR3, the DNA is TGTGCCAGCAGCTTACGGAGCAGCCTGAATGAGCAGTTCTTC. Variable domain in full (rest from reference TRBV7-6 and TRBJ2-1): GAGVSQSPRYKVTKRGQDVALRCDPISGHVSLYWYRQALGQGPEFLTYFNYEAQQDKSGLPNDRFSAERPEGSISTLTIQRTEQRDSAMYRCASSLRSSLNEQFFGPGTRLTVL.

The rearrangement uses TRBV7-2 and TRBJ2-7, with TRBD2 identical over 14 bases. Trimming cost V 3 bases and J 3 bases; bases outside gene matches: 1. The CDR3 is 15 amino acids. CDR1 is SGHTA and CDR2 is FQGNSA in the germline V gene. The CDR3 spells CASSLGLAGDYEQYF. The CDR3 DNA is TGTGCCAGCAGCTTGGGACTAGCGGGGGACTACGAGCAGTACTTC.

The rearrangement uses TRBV27 and TRBJ2-2; TRBD1 agrees at 10 bases. The CDR3 contains 16 residues. CDR1 MNHEY and CDR2 SMNVEV come from the germline V gene (reference sequence). Unmatched junction bases numbered 7, after V lost 3 bases and J lost 6 bases. The DNA of the CDR3 is TGTGCCAGCAGTTTGTTACCGGGACAGGGGCCCGGGGAGCTGTTTTTT. Its translation: CASSLLPGQGPGELFF.

The chain is built from TRBV7-9 and TRBJ2-7; 9 nucleotides match TRBD1. Trimming removed 5 bases from V and 5 bases from J; junction bases left unmatched: 7. The CDR3 runs to 14 residues. Per germline, CDR1 SEHNR and CDR2 FQNEAQ (reference sequence). The CDR3 spells CASSRLGQGNEQYF. CDR3 DNA: TGTGCCAGCAGCAGACTGGGACAGGGTAACGAGCAGTACTTC.

This chain links TRBV11-3 with TRBJ1-1; D ambiguous. V shed 5 bases and J shed 3 bases, with 10 bases lying between them. The germline V gene has CDR1 SGHNT and CDR2 YENEEA. The CDR3 has 13 residues. The CDR3 loop reads CASSPNMDTEAFF. CDR3 in DNA: TGTGCCAGCAGCCCCAACATGGACACTGAAGCTTTCTTT.

CDR3 DNA sequence: TGTGCCAGCAGTGAATCTGGGGCTCCTAGCAATCAGCCCCAGCATTTT. As protein: CASSESGAPSNQPQHF. The chain employs TRBV25-1 and TRBJ1-5; a possible D gene is TRBD1 (5 bases). The V gene lost 1 base and the J gene lost 0 bases, with 10 bases spanning the gap. The germline V gene encodes CDR1 MGHDK and CDR2 SYGVNS. The CDR3 consists of 16 residues.

The chain has TRBV19 and TRBJ2-2; 7 bases align to TRBD2. CDR1 and CDR2 from the germline V gene are LNHDA and SQIVND (reference sequence). The J segment lost 0 bases and the V segment lost 0 bases, leaving 7 bases of the junction unmatched. This CDR3 contains 18 residues. This CDR3 is CASSIDRRTSANTGELFF. CDR3 in DNA: TGTGCCAGTAGTATAGATCGTAGAACTAGCGCGAACACCGGGGAGCTGTTTTTT.

The V and J genes are TRBV29-1 and TRBJ2-6; D is perhaps TRBD1 (5 bases). The CDR3 contains 14 residues. From germline, CDR1 is SQVTM and CDR2 ANQGSEA. Trimming took 4 bases from V and 0 from J, leaving 7 bases between them. In DNA, the CDR3 is TGCAGCGTTGGACAGAACTCTGGGGCCAACGTCCTGACTTTC. As protein: CSVGQNSGANVLTF.

The chain links TRBV19 to TRBJ2-1; 12 bases align to TRBD1. Germline V gene data show CDR1 as LNHDA and CDR2 as SQIVND (reference sequence). J lost 8 bases, V lost 5 bases, and 4 bases had no gene match. This CDR3 has 14 amino acids. CDR3 bases: TGTGCCAGTAGTTCGGGACAGGGGGCCGATGAGCAGTTCTTC. It is translated as CASSSGQGADEQFF.

This chain joins TRBV6-6 and TRBJ2-3, with 13 bases identical to TRBD2. The CDR3 is 16 amino acids. The ends lost 6 bases at V and 5 bases at J; junction bases unmatched: 8. Looked up from germline, CDR1 is MNHNY and CDR2 is SVGAGI (reference sequence). CDR3 in DNA: TGTGCCAGCAGCCTACTAGCGGGAGGGCCCAAAGATACGCAGTATTTT. Protein product: CASSLLAGGPKDTQYF.

The chain's CDR3 is CAISARVVTGEMTNQPQHF. In DNA, the CDR3 is TGTGCCATCAGCGCTCGGGTCGTAACAGGGGAGATGACCAATCAGCCCCAGCATTTT. The chain employs TRBV10-3 and TRBJ1-5; 7 bases are a match to TRBD1. Germline V gives CDR1 ENHRY, CDR2 SYGVKD. This CDR3 is 19 amino acids long. The trim removed 6 bases at V and 3 bases at J, leaving 20 bases unmatched.

This sequence joins TRBV7-9 and TRBJ2-4; D is undetermined. Germline V gives CDR1 SEHNR, CDR2 FQNEAQ (reference sequence). CDR3 size: 14 residues. V was cut by 3 bases and J by 4 bases, with 10 bases left in between. CDR3 nucleotide sequence: TGTGCCAGCAGCTTTGACTCTAGGAAAAACATTCAGTACTTC. Translation: CASSFDSRKNIQYF.